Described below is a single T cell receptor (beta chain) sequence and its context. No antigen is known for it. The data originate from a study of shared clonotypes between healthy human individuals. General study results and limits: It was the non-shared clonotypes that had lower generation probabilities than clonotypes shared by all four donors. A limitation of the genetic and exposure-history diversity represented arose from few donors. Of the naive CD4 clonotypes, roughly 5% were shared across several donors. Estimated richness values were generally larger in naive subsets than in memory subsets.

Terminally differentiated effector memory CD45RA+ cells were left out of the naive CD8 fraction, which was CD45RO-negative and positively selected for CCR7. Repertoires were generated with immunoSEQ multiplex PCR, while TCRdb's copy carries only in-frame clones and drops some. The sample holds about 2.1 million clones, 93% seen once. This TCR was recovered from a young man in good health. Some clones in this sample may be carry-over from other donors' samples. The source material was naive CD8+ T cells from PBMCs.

The CDR3: CASSSRQGWTDTQYF. The CDR3 DNA is TGTGCCAGCAGCTCTCGACAGGGTTGGACAGATACGCAGTATTTT. The J gene is TRBJ2-3, the V gene TRBV13, with 7 nucleotides matching TRBD1. This CDR3 has 15 amino acids. V was pared by 4 bases and J by 3 bases, with 7 bases of the junction left unmatched. Per the germline V gene, CDR1 is PRHDT and CDR2 is FYEKMQ (reference sequence).